This TCR beta chain was found in a study of T cell repertoires in cytomegalovirus infection. General study results and limits: Dominant in the ex vivo response were TCR beta clonotypes restricted by HLA-C and specific for CMV.

This clonotype was seen repeatedly, ten times or more. What it recognizes is unknown. Trimming left V 4 bases short and J 0 bases short, with 7 bases between. The V gene's germline CDR1 is SEHNR and CDR2 FQNEAQ (reference sequence). CDR3 length: 13 amino acids. MiXCR was run by TCRdb on the reads, yielding one entry per CDR3 protein. Of hundreds of thousands of distinct CDR3 sequences listed, approximately 31% are singletons. Sequenced material: PBMCs. The receptor was derived from a human donor in good health (CMV status not recorded). Some clones in this sample may be carry-over from other donors' samples. The chain links TRBV7-9 to TRBJ2-7, with a possible D match to TRBD1 (6 bases). In nucleotides, the CDR3 is TGTGCCAGCAGCTCAGGGGACTCCTACGAGCAGTACTTC. This gives the protein CASSSGDSYEQYF.